This entry concerns a single T cell receptor (beta chain). Its antigen remains unidentified. Sequencing was performed with immunoSEQ multiplex PCR; in TCRdb, only in-frame clones are kept and a portion is missing. This table holds about 2.4 million clones, roughly 93% found once. This sample was included in a study of shared clonotypes between healthy human individuals. About the study: Per donor, CD8 memory used one plate, CD8 naive used two, CD4 memory used three and CD4 naive used three.

Whole-study findings and limits: Sampling included only blood; tissue repertoires likely differ.

Sample: naive CD4+ T cells from PBMCs. Subset of the sample: CD45RA+ positively selected. The sequence was obtained from a man aged 18 to 30 in good health. Some clones in this sample may be carry-over from other donors' samples.

CDR3 sequence: CASSLEGTSGRGPDTQYF. The CDR3 nucleotides are TGTGCCAGCAGCTTGGAGGGGACTAGCGGGAGGGGCCCAGATACGCAGTATTTT. The chain carries TRBV11-3 and TRBJ2-3; 16 bases map to TRBD2. This CDR3 has 18 amino acids. With 3 bases clipped from V and 4 bases from J, the junction kept 7 bases outside the gene matches. Germline CDR1 and CDR2: SGHNT and YENEEA. Together with reference TRBV11-3 and TRBJ2-3, the CDR3 gives the full variable domain: EAGVVQSPRYKIIEKKQPVAFWCNPISGHNTLYWYLQNLGQGPELLIRYENEEAVDDSQLPKDRFSAERLKGVDSTLKIQPAELGDSAVYLCASSLEGTSGRGPDTQYFGPGTRLTVL.